This T cell receptor (beta chain) stems from a study of blood T cell repertoires in COVID-19. As handled by the study authors: Amplification from reference gene primers served as the basis for estimated nucleated cell counts. Method: immunoSEQ multiplex PCR; TCRdb's copy keeps in-frame clones and lacks some. V and J calls and clone size come straight from that table; D and trimming were deduced from the DNA. The table has 210,000 or so clones, 70% to 90% seen once; the top ten hold 3.5% to 5.5%. Trimming took 5 bases from V and 0 from J, leaving 10 bases between them. Germline assignment: CDR1 MNHEY and CDR2 SVGAGI. The CDR3 has 15 amino acids.

The source of this sequence is a man in his thirties or forties with acute COVID-19. The chain couples TRBV6-5 to TRBJ2-2; TRBD1 might be the D (5 bases). The sequencing sample was made of PBMCs or T cells enriched from blood (not recorded which). CDR3 coding DNA: TGTGCCAGCAGTCGACAGAGATCGAACACCGGGGAGCTGTTTTTT. It is translated as CASSRQRSNTGELFF.